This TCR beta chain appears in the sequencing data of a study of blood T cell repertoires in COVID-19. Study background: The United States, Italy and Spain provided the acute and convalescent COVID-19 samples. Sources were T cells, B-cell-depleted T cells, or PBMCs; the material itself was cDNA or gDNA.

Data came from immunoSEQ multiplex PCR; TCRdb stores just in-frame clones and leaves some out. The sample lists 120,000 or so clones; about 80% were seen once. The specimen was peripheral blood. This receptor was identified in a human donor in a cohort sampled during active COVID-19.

CDR3 DNA sequence: TGTGCCATCAGTGATGGAGCCCTCGATCGGGGGAAACTGTTTTTT. Residues: CAISDGALDRGKLFF. This rearrangement joins TRBV10-3 to TRBJ1-4; a weak D match, TRBD1 (5 bases). Trimming took 3 bases from V and 11 from J, leaving 19 bases between them. In germline, CDR1 is ENHRY, CDR2 SYGVKD. The CDR3 is 15 amino acids.